Below, 9 T cell receptor beta chains from the same sample are listed, as sequenced in a study of CD8+ T cells in alopecia areata. Sequencing templates came from extracted RNA that was reverse transcribed into cDNA. TCRdb keeps only in-frame clones here, not all; method: immunoSEQ multiplex PCR. The sample lists about 150,000 clones, around 54% occurring once. The specimen was CD4+ T cells sorted from blood. Receptors were obtained from a human donor in good health.

The V call is TRBV14, the J call TRBJ2-3; D possibly corresponds to TRBD2 (6 bases). CDR3 length equals 15 residues. V lost 4 bases, J lost 1 base, and 12 bases lay in between. Germline CDR1 and CDR2: SGHDN and FVKESK. The chain's CDR3 is CASSPRLGGTDTQYF. The CDR3 DNA sequence: TGTGCCAGCAGCCCACGACTAGGGGGCACAGATACGCAGTATTTT.

This clone appeared a few times. This rearrangement joins TRBV5-1 to TRBJ2-4, with 10 bases aligning to TRBD2. CDR1 and CDR2 from the germline V gene are SGHRS and YFSETQ. The CDR3 sequence is 15 residues long. Trimming removed 1 base from V and 5 bases from J; junction bases left unmatched: 3. CDR3 in DNA: TGCGCCAGCAGCTTGCCAGCGGGAGGGCAAAACATTCAGTACTTC. Its protein product is CASSLPAGGQNIQYF. Full variable domain (outside the CDR3, taken from reference TRBV5-1 and TRBJ2-4): KAGVTQTPRYLIKTRGQQVTLSCSPISGHRSVSWYQQTPGQGLQFLFEYFSETQRNKGNFPGRFSGRQFSNSRSEMNVSTLELGDSALYLCASSLPAGGQNIQYFGAGTRLSVL.

This clone was picked up a small number of times. The V and J genes are TRBV29-1 and TRBJ2-1; the D is unclear. The germline gives CDR1 SQVTM, CDR2 ANQGSEA. V was cut by 7 bases and J by 5 bases, with 15 bases left in between. The CDR3 is 13 residues long. The CDR3 loop reads CSATAFRDNEQFF. Here the CDR3 DNA reads TGCAGCGCGACGGCTTTTCGAGACAATGAGCAGTTCTTC.

This chain uses TRBV10-1 with TRBJ2-3; no clear D gene. Per germline, CDR1 WNHNN and CDR2 SYGVQD (reference sequence). The CDR3 length is 14 residues. V lost 8 bases and J lost 3, with 15 bases in between. The CDR3 region is CASVQRINTDTQYF. The CDR3 nucleotides are TGCGCCAGCGTGCAACGGATAAATACAGATACGCAGTATTTT.

The V and J genes are TRBV29-1 and TRBJ2-7; TRBD1 agrees at 8 bases. The germline CDR1 and CDR2 sequences are SQVTM and ANQGSEA. With 4 bases clipped from V and 2 bases from J, the junction kept 4 bases outside the gene matches. The CDR3 extends over 13 amino acids. CDR3 DNA: TGCAGCGTTGTGGGGACAGGTACCTACGAGCAGTACTTC. This encodes CSVVGTGTYEQYF.

The J gene is TRBJ2-1, the V gene TRBV29-1; 10 nucleotides align to TRBD1. The CDR3 sequence is 13 residues long. Germline-derived CDR1 and CDR2 are SQVTM and ANQGSEA. The V segment lost 5 bases and the J segment 6 bases; nucleotides outside the gene matches: 4. The CDR3 nucleotides read TGCAGCGTTCGCCGGGACAGGGGCAATGAGCAGTTCTTC. The encoded protein is CSVRRDRGNEQFF.

The chain recombines TRBV29-1 with TRBJ2-5, with 9 bases that match TRBD1. This CDR3 has 12 amino acids. Germline trimming cut 6 bases from V and 5 bases from J; bases unmatched to any gene: 4. From germline, CDR1 is SQVTM and CDR2 ANQGSEA. The CDR3 coding sequence is TGCAGCGTCATTGGACAGGGGGAGACCCAGTACTTC. Translation: CSVIGQGETQYF. Combining the CDR3 with reference TRBV29-1 and TRBJ2-5 gives the whole variable domain SAVISQKPSRDICQRGTSLTIQCQVDSQVTMMFWYRQQPGQSLTLIATANQGSEATYESGFVIDKFPISRPNLTFSTLTVSNMSPEDSSIYLCSVIGQGETQYFGPGTRLLVL.

This clone has just a few counts. The V and J genes are TRBV11-2 and TRBJ2-5; D is uncertain. The CDR3 consists of 14 residues. V lost 5 bases and J 5 bases, leaving 15 bases between the germline ends. Germline-derived CDR1 and CDR2 are SGHAT and FQNNGV. CDR3 DNA sequence: TGTGCCAGCAGCCTACTCCTAGGCCCGGAGACCCAGTACTTC. As protein: CASSLLLGPETQYF.

J is TRBJ1-1 and V is TRBV5-1, with no clear D. CDR3 length: 14 residues. Trimming took 4 bases from V and 1 from J, leaving 11 bases between them. Germline CDR1 and CDR2: SGHRS and YFSETQ. CDR3 DNA sequence: TGCGCCAGCAGCCCCATCACTGCGAACACTGAAGCTTTCTTT. This encodes CASSPITANTEAFF.